This T cell receptor beta chain was identified during a study of CD8+CD57+ T cells in acquired aplastic anemia (dated by TCRdb to the late 2010s). Broadly, across the study: A mean of about 3 ug of DNA, ranging from about 0.2 to 27.4 ug, was extracted from sorted CD4+ and CD8+ cells. Mean read counts for healthy donor samples were about 10.8 million for CD4+ cells and some 11 million for CD8+ cells. Summary of the overall study and its limitations: Between patients and healthy controls, no significant difference in CD8+ Simpson's diversity was found (P=0.060). Around 27 CD8+ CDR3 sequences were found to be shared between patients and controls, but these sequences appeared to be highly expressed in patients and within the immunodominant clones of the patients.

Genomic DNA served as template for TCR beta VDJ combination and CDR3 sequence profiling. An Illumina HiSeq 2000 was used for TCR repertoire sequencing. Per the authors' processing: Repertoires were assessed using TRBV/TRBJ rearrangement plots, CDR3 size and DJ length profiles, and Simpson's diversity index. The most abundant DNA sequence in the deep sequencing data was defined as the immunodominant clone. CDR3 amino acid sequences were checked for sharing across subjects and were also compared against the VDJdb database and published repertoires. Using fastp trimming at Q25 and MiXCR clonotype assembly, TCRdb reanalyzed the public sequencing data and kept in-frame beta chains. Duplicate CDR3 protein sequences are folded into a single record with the most common DNA and genes. TCRdb assigned the V and J calls; the authors' analysis was not used. This sample holds some 200,000 distinct CDR3 sequences; roughly 33% were observed only once. The ten largest make up roughly 1.1% of the sample.

In the study, sorted CD4+ and CD8+ blood T cells from patients with severe aplastic anemia and from healthy subjects underwent deep sequencing of TCR repertoires. Ficoll-Paque density gradient centrifugation was used to isolate peripheral blood mononuclear cells. CD4+ and CD8+ T cells were sorted by FACS or magnetic beads before DNA extraction. This clonotype was seen ten or more times. Its antigen is unknown. No much larger clone is present one base from it, and per-base qualities are unavailable. Spanning cysteine to phenylalanine, the CDR3 consists of 14 amino acids. The retained sequence is limited to the CDR3, 42 bases, with the frame set at the first base. The trim is 6 bases for V and 4 bases for J, with a gap of 13 bases between the germline ends. CDR1 is given as WSHSY and CDR2 as SAAADI, both from the germline V gene.

The sample taken for sequencing was sorted CD4+, CD8+, or CD8+CD57+ T cells (not recorded which) from PBMCs. This receptor was identified in a human donor in good health, serving as a control. Rearrangement joined TRBV10-2 to TRBJ1-3, and perhaps TRBD1 as D gene, on 6 matching bases. The CDR3 protein sequence reads: CASRDSSLGNTIYF. The nucleotides read TGCGCCAGCAGGGACAGCTCCTTAGGAAACACCATATATTTT.